This T cell receptor (beta chain) was found in a study of shared clonotypes between healthy human individuals. This table comes from immunoSEQ multiplex PCR, and its TCRdb copy is limited to in-frame clones, with some not included. The repertoire consists of about 2.2 million clones, with approximately 92% occurring once and the leading ten covering roughly 1.7%. Terminally differentiated effector memory CD45RA+ cells were excluded by CCR7 positive selection of CD45RO-negative cells. As for this clone: Its specificity is unknown.

General study findings and limits: It was expected that sequencing depth would affect clonotype sharing among donors.

The germline V gene encodes CDR1 LNHDA and CDR2 SQIVND (reference sequence). Trimming removed 3 bases from V and 2 bases from J, with 12 bases in between. The length of the CDR3 is 15 residues. The rearrangement joins TRBV19 to TRBJ2-3, with unresolved D. Sequencing used naive CD8+ T cells from PBMCs. This TCR derives from a man aged 18 to 29 in good health. Some clones in this sample may be carry-over from other donors' samples. CDR3 coding DNA: TGTGCCAGTAGTATCCGGTACATCGACACAGATACGCAGTATTTT. It translates to CASSIRYIDTDTQYF.